This TCR beta chain was recovered during a study of blood T cell repertoires in COVID-19. Study in general: There were acute and convalescent COVID-19 samples, and they came from the United States, Italy and Spain.

Germline CDR1 reads LGHDT; CDR2 reads YNNKEL (reference sequence). The V and J ends lost 2 bases and 4 bases, in that order; junction bases with no gene match: 15. The CDR3 spans 18 residues. Those enrolled, adults aged roughly 18 to 100 years, came from about two dozen US areas. Per the original data handling: Researchers report that nucleated cell counts were estimated from reference gene primer amplification. Assay: immunoSEQ multiplex PCR; the TCRdb copy retains only in-frame clones and omits some. That table supplies the V and J calls and clone size; D and trimming were determined from the DNA. The sample lists roughly 500,000 clones, about 85% seen once, with just over 8% in the top ten.

The chain joins TRBV3-1 (or the pseudogene TRBV3-2) to TRBJ2-7; 9 nucleotides agree with TRBD1. Material: PBMCs or T cells enriched from blood (not recorded which). This receptor was identified in an older woman who had recovered from COVID-19. CDR3 sequence (DNA): TGTGCCAGCAGCCAAAGGGCACTTTCCGGGACAGGGTTTTACGAGCAGTACTTC. This translates into CASSQRALSGTGFYEQYF.